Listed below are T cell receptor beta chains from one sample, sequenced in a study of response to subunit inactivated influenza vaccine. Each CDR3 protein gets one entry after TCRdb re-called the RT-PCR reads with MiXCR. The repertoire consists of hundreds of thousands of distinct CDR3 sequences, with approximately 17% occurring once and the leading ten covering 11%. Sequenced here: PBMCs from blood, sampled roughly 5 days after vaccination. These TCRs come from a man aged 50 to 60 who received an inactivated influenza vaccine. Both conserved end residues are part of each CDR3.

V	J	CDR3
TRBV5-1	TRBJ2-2	CASSLGNANTGELFF
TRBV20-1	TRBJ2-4	CSASGPMGKNIQYF
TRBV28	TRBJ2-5	CAGSTGQTGIETQYF
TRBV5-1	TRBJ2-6	CASSLLSGTGANVLTF
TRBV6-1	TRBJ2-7	CASSEQGGEQYF
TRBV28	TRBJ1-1	CASSRYRENTEAFF
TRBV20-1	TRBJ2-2	CSAPRGTGELFF
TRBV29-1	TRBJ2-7	CSVGSGSGSYEQYF
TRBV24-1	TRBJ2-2	CATSDAGLANGELFF
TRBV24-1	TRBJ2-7	CATGDRASEQYF
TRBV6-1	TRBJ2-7	CASRADRTGYEQYF
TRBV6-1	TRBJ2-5	CASRSWTGIEETQYF
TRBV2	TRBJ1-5	CASTGSWGNQPQHF
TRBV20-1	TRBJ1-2	CSAIKGTEINYGYTF
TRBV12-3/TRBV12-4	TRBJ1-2	CASSWRRDSDGYTF
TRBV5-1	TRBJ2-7	CASSSGSGMTYEQYF
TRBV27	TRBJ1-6	CASSFRPSTENSPLHF
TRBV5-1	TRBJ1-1	CASSLELIGWTEAFF
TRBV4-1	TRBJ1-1	CASSQPGRSSPEAFF
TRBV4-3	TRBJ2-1	CASSQEAGADNEQFF